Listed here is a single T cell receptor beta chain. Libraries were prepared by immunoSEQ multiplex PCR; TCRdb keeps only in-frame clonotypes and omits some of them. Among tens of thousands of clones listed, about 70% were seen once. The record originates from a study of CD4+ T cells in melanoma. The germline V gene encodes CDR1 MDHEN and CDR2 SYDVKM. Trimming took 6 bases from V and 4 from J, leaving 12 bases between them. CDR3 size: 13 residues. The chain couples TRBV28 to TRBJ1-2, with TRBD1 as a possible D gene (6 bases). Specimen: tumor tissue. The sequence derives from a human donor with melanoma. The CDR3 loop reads CASRRRGIYGYTF. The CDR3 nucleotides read TGTGCCAGCAGGCGCAGGGGTATCTATGGCTACACCTTC.